These 27 T cell receptor beta chains were sequenced from one sample in a study of cytomegalovirus exposure and HLA in healthy donors. Measured with immunoSEQ multiplex PCR; TCRdb has only the in-frame clones, and not every one. This table holds about 72,000 clones, less than 95% found once. The sequencing input was PBMCs. These receptors were taken from a woman under 30 in good health and CMV-seropositive.

The chain has TRBV7-9 and TRBJ2-5, with D tentatively TRBD1 (5 bases). V was cut by 5 bases and J by 4 bases, with 17 bases left in between. The CDR3 runs 15 residues. In germline, CDR1 is SEHNR, CDR2 FQNEAQ (reference sequence). As DNA, the CDR3 is TGTGCCAGCAGCCCTTCGTCAGGGATGACAGAGACCCAGTACTTC. This gives the protein CASSPSSGMTETQYF.

This chain uses TRBV27 with TRBJ2-1, with 7 bases identical to TRBD2. Germline CDR1 is MNHEY and CDR2 is SMNVEV (reference sequence). J lost 2 bases, V lost 3 bases, and 1 base had no gene match. CDR3 length: 14 amino acids. CDR3 loop: CASSLAGAYNEQFF. CDR3 sequence (DNA): TGTGCCAGCAGTTTGGCGGGAGCCTACAATGAGCAGTTCTTC.

The chain uses TRBV5-1 and TRBJ2-1; 8 bases match TRBD2. With 4 bases clipped from V and 6 bases from J, the junction kept 9 bases outside the gene matches. The CDR3 loop spans 15 amino acids. From germline, CDR1 is SGHRS and CDR2 YFSETQ. The CDR3 sequence is CASSAHSSGPNEQFF. The CDR3 DNA sequence: TGCGCCAGCAGCGCACATTCTAGCGGGCCCAATGAGCAGTTCTTC.

The V call is TRBV4-2, the J call TRBJ1-4, with 10 bases matching TRBD1. The germline V gene has CDR1 LGHNA and CDR2 YNFKEQ. The length of the CDR3 is 15 residues. After removal of 4 bases from V and 6 bases from J, the junction contained 5 bases not matched to a gene. Here the CDR3 reads CASSLSDRGDEKLFF. DNA for the CDR3: TGTGCCAGCAGCCTGTCGGACAGGGGGGATGAAAAACTGTTTTTT.

The chain has TRBV30 and TRBJ1-3; possibly TRBD1 for D (5 bases). Germline CDR1 is GTSNPN and CDR2 is SVGIG (reference sequence). The CDR3 is made up of 14 amino acids. Trimming cost V 0 bases and J 4 bases, with 10 bases left between them. In DNA form, the CDR3 reads TGTGCCTGGAGTGTCGACAGCTACGGAAACACCATATATTTT. It translates to CAWSVDSYGNTIYF.

The V call is TRBV2, the J call TRBJ1-5, with 8 bases lining up with TRBD1. With 6 bases clipped from V and 2 bases from J, the junction kept 9 bases outside the gene matches. Per germline, CDR1 SNHLY and CDR2 FYNNEI. The CDR3 extends over 16 amino acids. The CDR3 bases are TGTGCCAGCAGGTTGGACAGGGACAATGGCAATCAGCCCCAGCATTTT. Translation: CASRLDRDNGNQPQHF.

The chain carries TRBV7-9 and TRBJ1-1; D call uncertain. The germline gives CDR1 SEHNR, CDR2 FQNEAQ (reference sequence). V lost 5 bases and J 4 bases, leaving 14 bases between the germline ends. The CDR3 totals 14 residues. The CDR3 DNA follows: TGTGCCAGCAGCCGCGTCGGGTTGGGCACTGAAGCTTTCTTT. It translates to CASSRVGLGTEAFF.

The rearrangement joins TRBV7-9 to TRBJ2-3; 11 bases are a match to TRBD1. The CDR3 runs to 17 residues. Germline V gene sequence: CDR1 SEHNR, CDR2 FQNEAQ (reference sequence). With V trimmed by 2 bases and J by 6 bases, 10 bases remained unmatched. CDR3 sequence: CASSLSLGQGGRDTQYF. For the CDR3, the DNA is TGTGCCAGCAGCTTATCATTGGGACAGGGGGGTCGGGATACGCAGTATTTT. Full variable domain (outside the CDR3, taken from reference TRBV7-9 and TRBJ2-3): DTGVSQNPRHKITKRGQNVTFRCDPISEHNRLYWYRQTLGQGPEFLTYFQNEAQLEKSRLLSDRFSAERPKGSFSTLEIQRTEQGDSAMYLCASSLSLGQGGRDTQYFGPGTRLTVL.

This clone is a singleton in its sample. The V gene is TRBV25-1, the J gene TRBJ2-3, with TRBD1 as a possible D gene (5 bases). Looked up from germline, CDR1 is MGHDK and CDR2 is SYGVNS. V gave up 1 base and J gave up 4 bases, with 12 bases separating them. The CDR3 length is 15 residues. CDR3 DNA: TGTGCCAGCAGTGAATGGTTTCAGGGATCAGATACGCAGTATTTT. It is translated as CASSEWFQGSDTQYF. The entire variable domain, with the rest obtained from reference TRBV25-1 and TRBJ2-3, is as follows: EADIYQTPRYLVIGTGKKITLECSQTMGHDKMYWYQQDPGMELHLIHYSYGVNSTEKGDLSSESTVSRIRTEHFPLTLESARPSHTSQYLCASSEWFQGSDTQYFGPGTRLTVL.

The rearrangement links TRBV12-5 to TRBJ1-1; possibly TRBD1 for D (5 bases). The V gene's germline CDR1 is LGHNT and CDR2 FRNRAP. CDR3 length: 15 residues. Trimming removed 3 bases from V and 2 bases from J, with 13 bases in between. The CDR3 DNA reads as TGTGCTAGTGGTTTAGGGGACGGGAGCAACACTGAAGCTTTCTTT. This sequence encodes CASGLGDGSNTEAFF. Full variable domain (missing parts from reference TRBV12-5 and TRBJ1-1): DARVTQTPRHKVTEMGQEVTMRCQPILGHNTVFWYRQTMMQGLELLAYFRNRAPLDDSGMPKDRFSAEMPDATLATLKIQPSEPRDSAVYFCASGLGDGSNTEAFFGQGTRLTVV.

The rearrangement joins TRBV7-9 to TRBJ2-3; 7 nucleotides align to TRBD2. The CDR3 has 17 residues. Germline CDR1 and CDR2: SEHNR and FQNEAQ (reference sequence). After removal of 3 bases from V and 0 bases from J, the junction contained 9 bases not matched to a gene. CDR3 sequence reads: CASSFRRAGSSTDTQYF. The CDR3 DNA sequence: TGTGCCAGCAGCTTTAGGCGAGCGGGGTCAAGCACAGATACGCAGTATTTT.

The chain couples TRBV6-4 to TRBJ2-1, with 11 nucleotides matching TRBD1. In germline, CDR1 is MRHNA, CDR2 SNTAGT. V trimming: 7 bases; J trimming: 7 bases; junction bases outside the gene matches: 9. CDR3 length: 15 residues. CDR3 coding DNA: TGTGCCAGCATTATCCGGGACAGGGGGTGGAATGAGCAGTTCTTC. This translates into CASIIRDRGWNEQFF.

The chain carries TRBV30 and TRBJ1-3; maybe TRBD1 (5 bases). Germline V gene data show CDR1 as GTSNPN and CDR2 as SVGIG (reference sequence). With 1 base removed from V and 2 bases from J, the gap between germline ends came to 9 bases. The CDR3 sequence is 14 residues long. Here the CDR3 DNA reads TGTGCCTGGAGTGACGGGGGGACTGGAAACACCATATATTTT. Its protein product is CAWSDGGTGNTIYF.

The CDR3: CASTQGRGYTF. CDR3 nucleotides: TGTGCCAGCACACAGGGACGTGGCTACACCTTC. This sequence joins TRBV6-1 and TRBJ1-2, with D possibly TRBD1 on 6 matching bases. CDR1 is MNHNS and CDR2 is SASEGT in the germline V gene. The CDR3 sequence is 11 residues long. With 7 bases removed from V and 7 bases from J, the gap between germline ends came to 10 bases.

V usage is TRBV6-6 and J usage is TRBJ1-2, with TRBD1 matching over 7 bases. With V trimmed by 8 bases and J by 3 bases, 3 bases remained unmatched. CDR1 and CDR2 (germline): MNHNY, SVGAGI (reference sequence). This CDR3 is 12 amino acids long. The DNA for the CDR3 is TGTGCCAGCCTCGGGACAGACTATGGCTACACCTTC. Encoded protein: CASLGTDYGYTF.

The chain is built from TRBV25-1 and TRBJ1-3, with TRBD1 as a possible D gene (6 bases). The CDR3 extends over 16 amino acids. Germline V lookup: CDR1 MGHDK, CDR2 SYGVNS. V was trimmed by 0 bases and J by 4 bases, leaving 13 bases between them. CDR3 in DNA: TGTGCCAGCAGTGAATATGGCCAGGGGAAAGGAAACACCATATATTTT. Protein: CASSEYGQGKGNTIYF.

The chain is built from TRBV21-1 and TRBJ2-5; the DNA was not used to check the table's D call, TRBD1. TRBV21-1 is a recognized pseudogene. The CDR3 runs to 14 residues. CDR3 residues: CASSKTGGEETQYF. The CDR3 region has the DNA TGTGCCAGCAGCAAGACAGGGGGCGAAGAGACCCAGTACTTC.

The V gene is TRBV5-1, the J gene TRBJ1-6; the D is unclear. V shed 1 base and J shed 0 bases, with 8 bases lying between them. This CDR3 spans 16 amino acids. Germline V gene sequence: CDR1 SGHRS, CDR2 YFSETQ. In DNA, the CDR3 is TGCGCCAGCAGCTTGTTCGGTTACTCCTATAATTCACCCCTCCACTTT. Its translation: CASSLFGYSYNSPLHF. Complete variable domain (other parts from reference TRBV5-1 and TRBJ1-6): KAGVTQTPRYLIKTRGQQVTLSCSPISGHRSVSWYQQTPGQGLQFLFEYFSETQRNKGNFPGRFSGRQFSNSRSEMNVSTLELGDSALYLCASSLFGYSYNSPLHFGNGTRLTVT.

This chain links TRBV7-9 with TRBJ1-3, with TRBD1 as a possible D gene (5 bases). This CDR3 is built from 16 residues. Germline CDR1 is SEHNR and CDR2 is FQNEAQ (reference sequence). V was clipped by 1 base and J by 0 bases, with 10 bases between them. CDR3 in amino acids: CASSLVGGPSGNTIYF. The CDR3 DNA is TGTGCCAGCAGCTTAGTGGGGGGACCCTCTGGAAACACCATATATTTT.

This chain connects TRBV6-5 to TRBJ2-7; unclear D gene. The germline gives CDR1 MNHEY, CDR2 SVGAGI. CDR3 length: 13 amino acids. The V end was cut by 6 bases, the J end by 7 bases, with 16 bases between. The CDR3 reads CASRLPLIEEQYF. Written as DNA, the CDR3 is TGTGCCAGCAGACTCCCACTCATAGAGGAGCAGTACTTC.

V and J are TRBV6-1 and TRBJ2-3; 8 nucleotides match TRBD2. Unmatched junction bases numbered 7, after V lost 1 base and J lost 4 bases. Per the germline V gene, CDR1 is MNHNS and CDR2 is SASEGT. The CDR3 is 16 amino acids. The CDR3 DNA sequence: TGTGCCAGCAGTGAAGAATACGCGGGAGGCGCAGATACGCAGTATTTT. It translates to CASSEEYAGGADTQYF.

This clone was seen just once. J is TRBJ1-6 and V is TRBV11-3, with 8 bases that match TRBD1. CDR1 and CDR2 from the germline V gene are SGHNT and YENEEA. The junction had 6 bases not matched to a gene; V was cut back by 3 bases and J by 8 bases. There are 15 residues in the CDR3. The CDR3 here is CASSFLGQGDSPLHF. DNA for the CDR3: TGTGCCAGCAGCTTTCTTGGACAGGGAGATTCACCCCTCCACTTT.

This rearrangement joins TRBV5-6 to TRBJ2-3, with TRBD2 matching 7 bases. CDR1 is SGHDT and CDR2 is YYEEEE in the germline V gene. This CDR3 spans 15 amino acids. The V and J ends lost 2 bases and 3 bases, in that order; junction bases with no gene match: 6. DNA for the CDR3: TGTGCCAGCAGCTTTGGGGGGGAGGCAACAGATACGCAGTATTTT. It translates to CASSFGGEATDTQYF. The entire variable domain, with the rest obtained from reference TRBV5-6 and TRBJ2-3, is as follows: DAGVTQSPTHLIKTRGQQVTLRCSPKSGHDTVSWYQQALGQGPQFIFQYYEEEERQRGNFPDRFSGHQFPNYSSELNVNALLLGDSALYLCASSFGGEATDTQYFGPGTRLTVL.

The chain employs TRBV7-9 and TRBJ2-3, with D possibly TRBD2 on 6 matching bases. Germline V gene sequence: CDR1 SEHNR, CDR2 FQNEAQ (reference sequence). The CDR3 extends over 11 amino acids. The ends were cut back, 6 bases at V and 8 bases at J, with 9 bases in the middle. This CDR3 is CASSYGGTQYF. CDR3 in DNA: TGTGCCAGCAGTTACGGGGGTACGCAGTATTTT.

The rearrangement links TRBV19 to TRBJ1-1; 8 nucleotides line up with TRBD1. Germline V gene sequence: CDR1 LNHDA, CDR2 SQIVND (reference sequence). The CDR3 sequence is 13 residues long. J lost 1 base, V lost 9 bases, and 4 bases had no gene match. For the CDR3, the DNA is TGTGCCAGCGAGCAGGGGGCGAACACTGAAGCTTTCTTT. Its translation is CASEQGANTEAFF.

The rearrangement joins TRBV7-9 to TRBJ1-4, with TRBD1 identical over 7 bases. Losses at the gene ends were 6 bases for V and 5 bases for J; bases not matched to a gene: 0. The length of the CDR3 is 12 residues. Germline V CDR1 and CDR2: SEHNR, FQNEAQ (reference sequence). This chain's CDR3 is CASRTGNEKLFF. The CDR3, as DNA: TGTGCCAGCAGGACAGGGAATGAAAAACTGTTTTTT.

The table lists this clone with a count of one. The chain combines TRBV27 with TRBJ2-1; a possible D gene is TRBD2 (6 bases). The V end was cut by 2 bases, the J end by 0 bases, with 8 bases between. This CDR3 region has 15 residues. Germline V gene lookup returns CDR1 MNHEY and CDR2 SMNVEV (reference sequence). The CDR3 nucleotides are TGTGCCAGCAGTTTAGCCGGGAGCTCCTACAATGAGCAGTTCTTC. Protein: CASSLAGSSYNEQFF.